This TCR beta chain derives from a study of blood T cell repertoires in COVID-19 (TCRdb year 2020). At the level of the whole study: Samples covering the acute and convalescent phases of COVID-19 were provided by collaborators in the United States, Italy and Spain. The prospective study material was composed of cDNA or gDNA derived from T cells, B-cell-depleted T cells, or PBMCs. Subjects who had been exposed to COVID-19, were actively infected with it, or had recovered from it provided the deeply sampled blood TCRbeta repertoires that made up the dataset. The repertoires were released in a freely available public database meant as a resource for research on the immune response to SARS-CoV-2. Samples were obtained from the ongoing ImmuneRACE study (first 160 participants) and from some 1,300 subjects provided by 6 global collaborators. Nearly every sample came with metadata listing a de-identified subject ID, COVID-19 status, age in years and sex. Where available, HLA class I and class II types were taken from metadata supplied by the sample provider and were not determined by assay-based typing. Paper-wide results and their limitations: The amount of clinical and demographic metadata varied by source and participant and was provided uncurated.

Remarks on this clone: Its antigen remains undetermined. Base qualities are not recorded, but no much larger clone differs from it by a single base.

The immunoSEQ Assay, a bias-controlled multiplex PCR, was used to amplify TCRbeta CDR3 regions from genomic DNA. The original methods were these. The number of nucleated cells in each sample was estimated by amplification of reference gene primers within the assay. Sequence reads were collapsed and filtered to measure the absolute abundance of every unique TCRbeta CDR3 rearrangement. Productive Simpson clonality was computed per sample as the square root of Simpson's diversity index over productive rearrangements. Not all clones reach the TCRdb copy of this immuneACCESS table, which keeps in-frame sequences only. Checked studies attribute under half of the gap to unresolved V genes and leave the rest unexplained. V and J calls and clone size are as listed in that table; D and trimming were resolved from the DNA. The sample data list approximately 210,000 clones, and around 92% of these were observed just once. The top ten clonotypes cover 0.95% to 1.5% of the sample.

The collaborating institutions used their own protocols to collect whole blood in K2EDTA tubes. For TCRbeta analysis, collaborator samples were shipped as frozen whole blood, as isolated PBMCs, or as DNA extracted from either sample type. The germline V gene (reference sequence) sets CDR1 to SGHAT and CDR2 to FQDESV. Relative to germline, V is 2 bases shorter and J is 0 bases shorter, with 10 bases between their ends. The CDR3, cysteine through phenylalanine, is 15 amino acids long. The DNA shown is the 45-base CDR3, in frame from base 1. This clonotype was obtained from a man aged 25-40 years with acute or convalescent COVID-19. Sequenced sample: peripheral blood. Recombination linked TRBV11-1 to TRBJ1-1; the D segment cannot be called with confidence. In nucleotides, the sequence is TGTGCCAGCAGCTTACATCAGAATATGAACACTGAAGCTTTCTTT. It translates to CASSLHQNMNTEAFF.